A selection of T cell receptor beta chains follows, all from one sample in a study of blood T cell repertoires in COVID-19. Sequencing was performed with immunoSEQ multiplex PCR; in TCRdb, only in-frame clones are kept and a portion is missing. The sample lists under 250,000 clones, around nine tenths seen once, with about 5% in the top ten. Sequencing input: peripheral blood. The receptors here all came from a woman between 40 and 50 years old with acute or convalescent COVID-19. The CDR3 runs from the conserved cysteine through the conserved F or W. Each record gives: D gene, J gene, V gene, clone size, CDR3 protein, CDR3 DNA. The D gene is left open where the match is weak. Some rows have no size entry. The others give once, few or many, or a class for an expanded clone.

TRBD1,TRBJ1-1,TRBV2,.,CASIRTGDTEAFF,TGTGCCAGCATTAGGACAGGGGACACTGAAGCTTTCTTT
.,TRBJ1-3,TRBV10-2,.,CATTPGLYNRRVSGNTIYF,TGCGCCACCACGCCTGGACTCTACAACCGGCGGGTCTCTGGAAACACCATATATTTT
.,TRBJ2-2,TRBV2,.,CASRGLRGTGELFF,TGTGCCAGCAGAGGCCTCAGGGGTACCGGGGAGCTGTTTTTT
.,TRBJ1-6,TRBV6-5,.,CAIHPQGLLGALHF,TGTGCCATACACCCCCAGGGGCTTTTGGGGGCCCTCCACTTT
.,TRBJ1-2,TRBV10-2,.,CASSVRQNYGYTF,TGCGCCAGCAGTGTTAGACAGAACTATGGCTACACCTTC
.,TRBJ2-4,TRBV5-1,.,CASSLVAGAAKNIQYF,TGCGCCAGCAGCTTGGTTGCAGGGGCGGCCAAAAACATTCAGTACTTC
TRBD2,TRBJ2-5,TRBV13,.,CASSLTGGGGAETQYF,TGTGCCAGCAGCTTAACCGGTGGCGGGGGGGCGGAGACCCAGTACTTC
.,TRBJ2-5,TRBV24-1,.,CATSAPTRQNQETQYF,TGTGCCACCAGTGCCCCTACCAGGCAAAACCAAGAGACCCAGTACTTC
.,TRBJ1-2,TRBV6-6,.,CASSGRQEGGYGYTF,TGTGCCAGCAGCGGGAGGCAGGAGGGGGGCTATGGCTACACCTTC
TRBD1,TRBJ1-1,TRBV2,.,CASGGQRPTEAFF,TGTGCCAGCGGGGGACAGCGACCCACTGAAGCTTTCTTT
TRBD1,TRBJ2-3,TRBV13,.,CASSVTGGSSSTDTQYF,TGTGCCAGCAGCGTTACAGGGGGCAGTTCGAGCACAGATACGCAGTATTTT
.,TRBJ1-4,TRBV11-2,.,CASSPRGFREKLFF,TGTGCCAGCAGCCCGAGGGGGTTTAGAGAAAAACTGTTTTTT
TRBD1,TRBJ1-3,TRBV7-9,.,CASSSMDRGSGNTIYF,TGTGCCAGCAGCTCGATGGACAGGGGCTCTGGAAACACCATATATTTT
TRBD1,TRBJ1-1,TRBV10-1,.,CASRFTGEVSEAFF,TGCGCCAGCAGGTTTACAGGGGAAGTGAGTGAAGCTTTCTTT
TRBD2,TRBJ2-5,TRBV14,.,CASRSGGPAQYF,TGTGCCAGCAGAAGCGGGGGGCCGGCCCAGTACTTC
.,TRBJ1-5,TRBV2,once,CARGQHNQPQHF,TGTGCCAGAGGACAGCATAATCAGCCCCAGCATTTT
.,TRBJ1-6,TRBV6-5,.,CASGGSARSPLHF,TGTGCCAGCGGCGGGAGTGCGAGATCACCCCTCCACTTT
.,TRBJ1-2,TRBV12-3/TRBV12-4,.,CASSGGGFYGYTF,TGTGCCAGCAGCGGGGGGGGCTTCTATGGCTACACCTTC
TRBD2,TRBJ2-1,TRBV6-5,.,CASRTSGGYNEQFF,TGTGCCAGCAGGACTAGCGGGGGGTACAATGAGCAGTTCTTC
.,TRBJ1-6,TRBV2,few,CASSSQITNSPLHF,TGTGCCAGCAGTTCGCAGATCACTAATTCACCCCTCCACTTT
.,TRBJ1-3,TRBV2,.,CASSLQGAGGNTIYF,TGTGCCAGCAGTTTACAGGGTGCCGGAGGAAACACCATATATTTT
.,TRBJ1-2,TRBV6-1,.,CASSESTGTNYGYTF,TGTGCCAGCAGTGAAAGTACAGGGACAAACTATGGCTACACCTTC
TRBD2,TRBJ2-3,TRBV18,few,CASSPARAGAGDTQYF,TGTGCCAGCTCACCGGCCAGAGCGGGAGCCGGGGATACGCAGTATTTT
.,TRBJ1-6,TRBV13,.,CASSLALLNSPLHF,TGTGCCAGCAGCTTAGCGTTACTTAATTCACCCCTCCACTTT
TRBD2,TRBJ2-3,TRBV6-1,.,CASSDGGGGLADTQYF,TGTGCCAGCAGTGACGGCGGGGGGGGCCTCGCAGATACGCAGTATTTT
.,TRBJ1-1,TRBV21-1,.,CASSAPGGPRRAFF,TGTGCCAGCAGCGCCCCGGGCGGGCCCCGGAGAGCTTTCTTT
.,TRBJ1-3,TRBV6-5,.,CASSYLAQVGNTIYF,TGTGCCAGCAGTTATTTGGCCCAAGTCGGAAACACCATATATTTT
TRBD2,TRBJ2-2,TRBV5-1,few,CASSTSGANTGELFF,TGCGCCAGCAGCACGAGCGGGGCAAACACCGGGGAGCTGTTTTTT
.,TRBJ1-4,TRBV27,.,CASSWGVNEKLFF,TGTGCCAGCAGTTGGGGAGTTAATGAAAAACTGTTTTTT
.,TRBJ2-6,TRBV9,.,CASTTSSGANVLTF,TGTGCCAGCACCACCAGCTCTGGGGCCAACGTCCTGACTTTC
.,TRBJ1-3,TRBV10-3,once,CAISYGQGNTIYF,TGTGCCATCAGTTACGGACAGGGAAACACCATATATTTT